This T cell receptor (beta chain) was obtained from a study of cytomegalovirus exposure and HLA in healthy donors. Study observations and caveats: TCR clusters originating in the first cohort tended to co-occur in the 120 validation repertoires, according to a later analysis.

This table comes from immunoSEQ multiplex PCR, and its TCRdb copy is limited to in-frame clones, with some not included. The table lists approximately 150,000 clones, about 90% of them singletons, with 3% in the top ten. Germline assignment: CDR1 SGDLS and CDR2 YYNGEE. Losses at the gene ends were 4 bases for V and 3 bases for J; bases not matched to a gene: 4. CDR3 size: 14 residues. This clone was seen a handful of times. Its matching antigen is unknown. The sample comprised PBMCs. The sequence was obtained from a woman in her late teens or twenties in good health and CMV-seropositive. The rearrangement uses TRBV9 and TRBJ2-5; the match to TRBD2 covers 9 bases. CDR3 nucleotides: TGTGCCAGCAGCTTTTCTAGCGGGAAAGAGACCCAGTACTTC. It translates to CASSFSSGKETQYF.